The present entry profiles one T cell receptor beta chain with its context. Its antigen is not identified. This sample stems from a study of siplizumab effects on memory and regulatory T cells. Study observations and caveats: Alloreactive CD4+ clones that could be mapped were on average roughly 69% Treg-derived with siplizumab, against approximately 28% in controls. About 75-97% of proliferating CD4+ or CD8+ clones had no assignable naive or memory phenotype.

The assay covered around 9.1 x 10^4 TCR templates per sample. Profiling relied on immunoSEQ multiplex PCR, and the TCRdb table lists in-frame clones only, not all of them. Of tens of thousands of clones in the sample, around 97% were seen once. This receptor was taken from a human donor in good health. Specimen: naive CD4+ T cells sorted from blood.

The CDR3 DNA reads TGTGCCAGCAGGGACAGTTATAGCAATCAGCCCCAGCATTTT. This encodes CASRDSYSNQPQHF. The rearrangement uses TRBV6-1 and TRBJ1-5, with a weak D call TRBD1 (6 bases). This CDR3 has 14 amino acids. In germline, CDR1 is MNHNS, CDR2 SASEGT. V lost 6 bases to trimming and J lost 0 bases, with 9 bases between them.